This T cell receptor beta chain was retrieved from a study of cytomegalovirus exposure and HLA in healthy donors. Study-wide findings and caveats: After further analysis at a later stage, 15,000 to 20,000 TCR beta sequences were associated with HLA alleles at 0.05 false discovery rate. The listing of 150 to 200 TCR beta chains classed them as cytomegalovirus-associated.

In the PCR, 60 Vbeta and 13 Jbeta primers were used. Study processing details: A later analysis tallied approximately 78 million unique TCR beta chains, approximately 10 million of them shared. The assay was immunoSEQ multiplex PCR, and TCRdb's table has in-frame clones only and misses some. That table gives V, J and clone size, and the DNA gave D and trimming. This table has roughly 130,000 clones, about 76% appearing once. A note on this clone: Its antigen is unknown.

Germline V CDR1 and CDR2: MNHNS, SASEGT. The CDR3 covers 15 residues. Trimming pared 2 bases from V and 4 bases from J, leaving 14 bases between. The chain links TRBV6-1 to TRBJ1-1; possibly TRBD1 for D (6 bases). Specimen: PBMCs. The TCR sequence derives from a female donor in good health and CMV-seronegative. CDR3 sequence reads: CASSEILGGSTEAFF. CDR3 in DNA: TGTGCCAGCAGTGAAATTTTAGGGGGAAGCACTGAAGCTTTCTTT.